Following are 16 T cell receptor beta chains from one sample sequenced in a study of blood T cell repertoires in COVID-19. Some clones are missing from TCRdb's copy, which holds only in-frame ones; the method was immunoSEQ multiplex PCR. The table has under 150,000 clones, around three quarters seen once. The specimen was peripheral blood. These receptor sequences come from a human donor in a cohort sampled during active COVID-19.

This clone was counted a single time. The chain has TRBV27 and TRBJ2-2, with 9 bases that match TRBD1. This CDR3 is 15 amino acids long. Germline V lookup: CDR1 MNHEY, CDR2 SMNVEV (reference sequence). Trimming cost V 4 bases and J 6 bases; bases outside gene matches: 6. CDR3 region: CASSWGDREAGELFF. In DNA form, the CDR3 reads TGTGCCAGCAGTTGGGGGGACAGGGAAGCCGGGGAGCTGTTTTTT.

V usage is TRBV19 and J usage is TRBJ1-5; D remains unclear. V was pared by 9 bases and J by 3 bases, with 9 bases between. The length of the CDR3 is 12 residues. Per germline, CDR1 LNHDA and CDR2 SQIVND (reference sequence). The CDR3 spells CASGLHNQPQHF. The CDR3 coding sequence is TGTGCCAGCGGACTCCACAATCAGCCCCAGCATTTT.

The V and J genes are TRBV6-5 and TRBJ2-7, with D perhaps matching TRBD1 (6 bases). V lost 9 bases, J lost 3 bases, and 18 bases lay in between. CDR1 MNHEY and CDR2 SVGAGI come from the germline V gene. This CDR3 contains 14 residues. The CDR3 bases are TGTGCCAGTCATCTTACAGGGAACATCTACGAGCAGTACTTC. Translation gives CASHLTGNIYEQYF.

This chain uses TRBV28 with TRBJ2-7; D gene ambiguous. Per germline, CDR1 MDHEN and CDR2 SYDVKM. Trimming took 2 bases from V and 4 from J, leaving 15 bases between them. The CDR3 is made up of 15 amino acids. DNA of the CDR3: TGTGCCAGCAGTTTAGGCAGACTCCCCTCTTACGAGCAGTACTTC. This gives the protein CASSLGRLPSYEQYF.

The rearrangement links TRBV30 to TRBJ2-2; weak D call: TRBD2 (5 bases). Germline CDR1 reads GTSNPN; CDR2 reads SVGIG (reference sequence). There are 13 residues in the CDR3. The V gene lost 4 bases and the J gene lost 3 bases, with 9 bases spanning the gap. Written as DNA, the CDR3 is TGTGCCTGGAATGGACTGCACACCGGGGAGCTGTTTTTT. Translation: CAWNGLHTGELFF. The variable domain in full, with the rest retrieved from reference TRBV30 and TRBJ2-2, is SQTIHQWPATLVQPVGSPLSLECTVEGTSNPNLYWYRQAAGRGLQLLFYSVGIGQISSEVPQNLSASRPQDRQFILSSKKLLLSDSGFYLCAWNGLHTGELFFGEGSRLTVL.

This clone was found a few times. The chain couples TRBV19 to TRBJ1-5, with 7 bases lining up with TRBD1. The CDR3 runs to 16 residues. In germline, CDR1 is LNHDA, CDR2 SQIVND (reference sequence). Losses at the gene ends were 3 bases for V and 1 base for J; bases not matched to a gene: 6. Written as DNA, the CDR3 is TGTGCCAGTAGTATCCCATGGGGACAGAGCAATCAGCCCCAGCATTTT. It specifies CASSIPWGQSNQPQHF.

This chain uses TRBV7-8 with TRBJ1-5, with D unresolved. V was trimmed by 1 base and J by 6 bases, leaving 10 bases between them. Germline V gene sequence: CDR1 SGHVS, CDR2 FQNEAQ. CDR3 length equals 14 residues. The DNA of the CDR3 is TGTGCCAGCAGCTTAGACAGTGCGAGTCAGCCCCAGCATTTT. Its protein is CASSLDSASQPQHF.

The chain has TRBV5-1 and TRBJ2-7, with 15 bases lining up with TRBD2. This CDR3 is built from 15 residues. The ends lost 4 bases at V and 3 bases at J; junction bases unmatched: 2. Germline CDR1 reads SGHRS; CDR2 reads YFSETQ. The CDR3 DNA reads TGCGCCAGCAGCCAGGGACTAGCGGGGGGCTACGAGCAGTACTTC. It is translated as CASSQGLAGGYEQYF.

The chain links TRBV18 to TRBJ1-6; D unresolved. CDR1 is KGHSH, CDR2 LQKENI, per germline. The CDR3 runs to 13 residues. Trimming shortened V by 1 base and J by 8 bases, and 6 bases separated the two germline ends. The CDR3 coding sequence is TGTGCCAGCTCACCACAGGAGCATTCACCCCTCCACTTT. This codes for CASSPQEHSPLHF.

This clone has just one count. The chain carries TRBV5-1 and TRBJ1-4; TRBD1 aligns across 11 bases. The CDR3 totals 15 residues. Germline V gene data show CDR1 as SGHRS and CDR2 as YFSETQ. J lost 5 bases, V lost 5 bases, and 5 bases had no gene match. The CDR3 nucleotides are TGCGCCAGCAGTTATGGGACAGGGGGGAATGAAAAACTGTTTTTT. Its translation is CASSYGTGGNEKLFF.

The rearrangement joins TRBV3-1 (or the pseudogene TRBV3-2) to TRBJ2-7; D is possibly TRBD2 (5 bases). This CDR3 comprises 15 residues. Trimming took off 1 base at V and 2 bases at J, with 12 bases between the two ends. From germline, CDR1 is LGHDT and CDR2 YNNKEL (reference sequence). The CDR3 coding sequence is TGTGCCAGCAGCCAAGGTTTAGGAGGTACCTACGAGCAGTACTTC. Encoded protein: CASSQGLGGTYEQYF.

The V gene is TRBV5-1, the J gene TRBJ2-7, with D possibly matching TRBD2 (5 bases). The V gene lost 4 bases and the J gene lost 4 bases, with 18 bases spanning the gap. This CDR3 has 15 amino acids. Germline V CDR1 and CDR2: SGHRS, YFSETQ. The CDR3 DNA follows: TGCGCCAGCAGCGCTATACCGGGATCCAAGTACGAGCAGTACTTC. Its protein product is CASSAIPGSKYEQYF. The full variable domain, its missing parts supplied by reference TRBV5-1 and TRBJ2-7, is KAGVTQTPRYLIKTRGQQVTLSCSPISGHRSVSWYQQTPGQGLQFLFEYFSETQRNKGNFPGRFSGRQFSNSRSEMNVSTLELGDSALYLCASSAIPGSKYEQYFGPGTRLTVT.

V is TRBV4-1 and J is TRBJ2-7, with D possibly being TRBD2 (5 bases). V was shortened by 0 bases and J by 9 bases, with 15 bases between the two germline ends. The CDR3 totals 14 residues. From germline, CDR1 is MGHRA and CDR2 YSYEKL. The CDR3 here is CASSQETGSSGQYF. The CDR3 nucleotides are TGCGCCAGCAGCCAAGAGACGGGATCGAGTGGGCAGTACTTC.

The rearrangement uses TRBV15 and TRBJ2-3; D possibly corresponds to TRBD1 (6 bases). Germline CDR1 is LNHNV and CDR2 is YYDKDF (reference sequence). Trimming removed 3 bases from V and 0 bases from J, with 10 bases in between. There are 15 residues in the CDR3. The CDR3 loop reads CATSSTGLSTDTQYF. The CDR3 DNA sequence: TGTGCCACCAGCAGTACAGGGTTGAGCACAGATACGCAGTATTTT.

This rearrangement joins TRBV5-1 to TRBJ2-7, with 14 bases aligning to TRBD2. Per germline, CDR1 SGHRS and CDR2 YFSETQ. This CDR3 region has 15 residues. Unmatched junction bases numbered 1, after V lost 3 bases and J lost 2 bases. Written as DNA, the CDR3 is TGCGCCAGCAGCTGGGGACTAGCGGGGGCCTACGAGCAGTACTTC. Its protein is CASSWGLAGAYEQYF.

The chain joins TRBV10-1 to TRBJ1-2; D is unclear. Germline V gives CDR1 WNHNN, CDR2 SYGVQD (reference sequence). V shed 4 bases and J shed 5 bases, with 11 bases lying between them. CDR3 length: 13 residues. CDR3 nucleotide sequence: TGCGCCAGCAGTGTGGCCACGGGGTATGGCTACACCTTC. Translated: CASSVATGYGYTF.